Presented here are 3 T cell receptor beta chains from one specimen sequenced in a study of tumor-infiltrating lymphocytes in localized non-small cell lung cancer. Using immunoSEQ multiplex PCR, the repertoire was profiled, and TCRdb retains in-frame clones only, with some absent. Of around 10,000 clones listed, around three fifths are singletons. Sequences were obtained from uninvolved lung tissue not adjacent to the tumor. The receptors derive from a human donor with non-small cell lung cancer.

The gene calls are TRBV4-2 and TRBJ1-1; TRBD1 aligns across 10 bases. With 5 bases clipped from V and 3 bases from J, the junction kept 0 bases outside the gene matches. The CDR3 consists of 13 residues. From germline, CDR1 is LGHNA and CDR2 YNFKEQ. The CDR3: CASSGQGDTEAFF. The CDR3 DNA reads TGTGCCAGCAGCGGACAGGGGGACACTGAAGCTTTCTTT.

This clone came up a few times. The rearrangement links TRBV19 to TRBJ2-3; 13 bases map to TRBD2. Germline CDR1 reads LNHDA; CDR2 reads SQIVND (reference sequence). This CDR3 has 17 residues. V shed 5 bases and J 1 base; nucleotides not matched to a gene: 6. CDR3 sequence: CASSPNGLAGGTDTQYF. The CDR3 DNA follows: TGTGCCAGTAGTCCCAACGGACTAGCGGGGGGCACAGATACGCAGTATTTT.

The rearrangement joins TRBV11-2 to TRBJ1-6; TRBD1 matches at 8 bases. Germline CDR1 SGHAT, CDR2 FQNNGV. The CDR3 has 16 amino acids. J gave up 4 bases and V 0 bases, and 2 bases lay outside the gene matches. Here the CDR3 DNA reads TGTGCCAGCAGCTTAGAAACAGGGGGATATAATTCACCCCTCCACTTT. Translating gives CASSLETGGYNSPLHF.